This TCR beta chain was captured in a study of CD8+ T cells in alopecia areata. This sample's treatment: oral pan-JAK inhibitor, 5-10 mg twice daily. As the sequencing template, cDNA was produced by extracting RNA and reverse transcribing it. Repertoires were generated with immunoSEQ multiplex PCR, while TCRdb's copy carries only in-frame clones and drops some. The sample lists about 250,000 clones; 60% were seen once. V lost 7 bases, J lost 12 bases, and 17 bases lay in between. There are 12 residues in the CDR3. The germline V gene has CDR1 MNHEY and CDR2 SVGAGI. The source was CD4+ T cells sorted from blood, collected at roughly week 52, from a patient treated with tofacitinib. The TCR originated in a human donor with alopecia areata. This chain joins TRBV6-5 and TRBJ2-3, with D tentatively TRBD2 (6 bases). The CDR3 protein is CASKLPWGVQYF. In nucleotides, the CDR3 is TGTGCCAGCAAGTTACCATGGGGGGTTCAGTATTTT.